This T cell receptor beta chain appears in the sequencing data of a study of Graves' ophthalmopathy and Graves' hyperthyroidism. The authors amplified TCR beta CDR3 regions, and they did so from RNA transcripts for repertoire sequencing. Scientists carried out first-round RT-PCR using HTBI primers and then a second-round multiplex PCR. One entry per CDR3 protein, called by TCRdb with MiXCR from the multiplex PCR reads. The sample holds 350,000 to 450,000 distinct CDR3 sequences, under 25% seen once. V was pared by 5 bases and J by 7 bases, with 4 bases of the junction left unmatched. The CDR3 covers 12 residues. Looked up from germline, CDR1 is SQVTM and CDR2 is ANQGSEA. This clonotype was counted many times.

The clonotype originates from a woman aged 18-30 years with stable Graves' hyperthyroidism. The V gene is TRBV29-1, the J gene TRBJ1-2; 10 nucleotides align to TRBD1. The specimen was peripheral blood. CDR3 nucleotides: TGCAGCGTTCGACAGGGGGCTGGTGGCTACACCTTC. This translates into CSVRQGAGGYTF. Supplemented by reference TRBV29-1 and TRBJ1-2, the full variable domain reads SAVISQKPSRDICQRGTSLTIQCQVDSQVTMMFWYRQQPGQSLTLIATANQGSEATYESGFVIDKFPISRPNLTFSTLTVSNMSPEDSSIYLCSVRQGAGGYTFGSGTRLTVV.